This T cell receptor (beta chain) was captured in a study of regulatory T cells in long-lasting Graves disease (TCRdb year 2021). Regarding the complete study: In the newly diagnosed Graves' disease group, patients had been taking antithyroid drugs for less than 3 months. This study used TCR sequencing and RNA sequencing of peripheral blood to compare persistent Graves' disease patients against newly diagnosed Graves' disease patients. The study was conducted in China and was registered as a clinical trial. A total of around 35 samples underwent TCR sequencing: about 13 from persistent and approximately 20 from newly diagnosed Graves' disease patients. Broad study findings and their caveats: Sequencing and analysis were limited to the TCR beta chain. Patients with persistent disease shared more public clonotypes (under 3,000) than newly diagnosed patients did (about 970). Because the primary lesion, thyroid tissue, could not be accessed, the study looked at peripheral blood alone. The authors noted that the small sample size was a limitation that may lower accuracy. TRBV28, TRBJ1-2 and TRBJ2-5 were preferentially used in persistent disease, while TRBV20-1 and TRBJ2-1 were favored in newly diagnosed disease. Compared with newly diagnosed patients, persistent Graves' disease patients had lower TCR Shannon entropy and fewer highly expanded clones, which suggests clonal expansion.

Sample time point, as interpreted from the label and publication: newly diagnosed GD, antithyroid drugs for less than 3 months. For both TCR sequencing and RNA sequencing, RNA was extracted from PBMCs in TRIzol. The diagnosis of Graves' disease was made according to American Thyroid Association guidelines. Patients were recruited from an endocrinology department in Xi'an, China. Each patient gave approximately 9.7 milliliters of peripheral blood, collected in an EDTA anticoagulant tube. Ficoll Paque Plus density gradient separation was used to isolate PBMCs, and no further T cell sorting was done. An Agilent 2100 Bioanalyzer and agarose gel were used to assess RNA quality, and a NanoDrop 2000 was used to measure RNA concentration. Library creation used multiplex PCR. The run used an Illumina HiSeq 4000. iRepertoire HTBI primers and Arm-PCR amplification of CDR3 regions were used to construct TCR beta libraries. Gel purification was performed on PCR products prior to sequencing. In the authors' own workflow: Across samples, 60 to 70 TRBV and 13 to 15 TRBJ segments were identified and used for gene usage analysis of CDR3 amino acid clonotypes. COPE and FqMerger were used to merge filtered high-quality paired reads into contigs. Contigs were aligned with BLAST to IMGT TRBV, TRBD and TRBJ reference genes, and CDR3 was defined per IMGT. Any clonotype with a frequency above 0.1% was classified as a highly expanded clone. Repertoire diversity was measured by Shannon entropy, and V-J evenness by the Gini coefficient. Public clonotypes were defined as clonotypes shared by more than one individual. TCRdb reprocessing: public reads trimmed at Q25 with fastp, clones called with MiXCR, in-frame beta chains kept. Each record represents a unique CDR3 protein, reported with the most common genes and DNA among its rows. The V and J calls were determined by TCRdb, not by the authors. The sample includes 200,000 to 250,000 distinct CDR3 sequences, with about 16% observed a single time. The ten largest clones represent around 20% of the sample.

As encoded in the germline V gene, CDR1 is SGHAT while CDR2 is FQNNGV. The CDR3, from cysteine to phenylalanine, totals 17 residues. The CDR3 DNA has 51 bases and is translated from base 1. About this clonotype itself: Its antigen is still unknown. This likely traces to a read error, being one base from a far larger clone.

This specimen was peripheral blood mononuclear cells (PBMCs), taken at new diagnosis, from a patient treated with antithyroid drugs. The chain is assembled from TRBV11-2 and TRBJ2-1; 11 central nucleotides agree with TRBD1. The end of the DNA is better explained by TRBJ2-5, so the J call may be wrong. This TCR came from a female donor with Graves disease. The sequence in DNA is TGTGCCAGCAGCCCCCCCGCAGGACAGGGGGCTTGGGAGATCCAGTACTTC. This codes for CASSPPAGQGAWEIQYF.